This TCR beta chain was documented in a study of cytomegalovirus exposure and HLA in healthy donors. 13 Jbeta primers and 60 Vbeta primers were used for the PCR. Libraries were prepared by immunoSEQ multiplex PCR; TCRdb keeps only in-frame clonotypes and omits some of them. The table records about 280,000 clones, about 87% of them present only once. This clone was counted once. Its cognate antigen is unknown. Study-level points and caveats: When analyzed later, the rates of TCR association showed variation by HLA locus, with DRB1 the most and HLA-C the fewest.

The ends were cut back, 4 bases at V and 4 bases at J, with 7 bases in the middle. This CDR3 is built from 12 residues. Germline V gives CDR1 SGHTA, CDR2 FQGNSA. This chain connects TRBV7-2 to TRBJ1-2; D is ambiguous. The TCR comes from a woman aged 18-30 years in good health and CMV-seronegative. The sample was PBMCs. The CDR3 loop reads CASSSLPYGYTF. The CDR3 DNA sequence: TGTGCCAGCAGCTCCCTACCCTATGGCTACACCTTC.